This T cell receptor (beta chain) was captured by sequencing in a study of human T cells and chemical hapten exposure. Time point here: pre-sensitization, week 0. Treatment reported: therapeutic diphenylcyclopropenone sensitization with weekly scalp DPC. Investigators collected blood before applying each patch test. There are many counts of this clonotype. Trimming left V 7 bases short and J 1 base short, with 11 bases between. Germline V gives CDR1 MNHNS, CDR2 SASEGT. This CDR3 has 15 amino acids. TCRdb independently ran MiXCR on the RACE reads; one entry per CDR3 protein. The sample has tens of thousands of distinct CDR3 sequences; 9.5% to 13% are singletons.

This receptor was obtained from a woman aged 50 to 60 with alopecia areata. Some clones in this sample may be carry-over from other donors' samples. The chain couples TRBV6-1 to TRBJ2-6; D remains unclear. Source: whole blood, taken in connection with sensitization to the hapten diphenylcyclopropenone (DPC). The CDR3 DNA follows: TGTGCCAGCATCCTGGATGGGTCTGGGGCCAACGTCCTGACTTTC. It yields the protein CASILDGSGANVLTF.